The entry that follows covers one T cell receptor beta chain sequence. Other DNA sequences in the sample encode the same CDR3. These data come from a study of Ad26.COV2.S vaccination and SARS-CoV-2 variants. Turning to the study itself: The authors gave Ad26.COV2.S intramuscularly, either once or twice 56 days apart.

The repertoire was sequenced with immunoSEQ multiplex PCR; TCRdb's copy has only in-frame clones and lacks some. The table includes over 400,000 clones, about nine tenths detected once. Sample treatment: some 19 received Ad26.COV2.S at low or high dose, single or two shots; about five received placebo; per-sample allocation not given. Sampling took place 63 days after the first vaccine or placebo injection. An Ad26 vector carrying the Wuhan-strain SARS-CoV-2 spike served as the vaccine. V gave up 5 bases and J gave up 0 bases; unmatched junction bases: 2. Germline V gene lookup returns CDR1 LNHDA and CDR2 SQIVND (reference sequence). This CDR3 is 15 amino acids long.

Source: peripheral blood, taken in a trial of Ad26.COV2.S vaccine versus placebo. This TCR was sampled from a person between 18 and 60 years old who received the Ad26.COV2.S COVID-19 vaccine or a placebo. The rearrangement joins TRBV19 to TRBJ2-3; 10 bases line up with TRBD2. The CDR3 sequence is CASSVTSGSTDTQYF. For the CDR3, the DNA is TGTGCCAGTAGTGTGACTAGCGGGAGCACAGATACGCAGTATTTT. The complete variable domain, with remaining parts taken from reference TRBV19 and TRBJ2-3, reads DGGITQSPKYLFRKEGQNVTLSCEQNLNHDAMYWYRQDPGQGLRLIYYSQIVNDFQKGDIAEGYSVSREKKESFPLTVTSAQKNPTAFYLCASSVTSGSTDTQYFGPGTRLTVL.